The rows below give T cell receptor beta chains drawn from one sample of a study of shared clonotypes between healthy human individuals. The protocol was immunoSEQ multiplex PCR, while the TCRdb copy is restricted to in-frame clones and leaves out a portion. The sample consists of 450,000 to 500,000 clones, over 70% of them appearing once. Sample: PBMCs. The receptor set was obtained from a woman between 35 and 50 years old in good health. Some clones in this sample may be carry-over from other donors' samples. CDR3s include the opening cysteine and the closing phenylalanine or tryptophan. The D gene is left open where the match is weak. Where a row states a size, it is once, few, many or the class of an expanded clone; other rows omit it.

j_call v_call clone_size d_call cdr3_nt cdr3_aa
TRBJ2-5 TRBV9 . TRBD1 TGTGCCAGCAGTGCCAGGACAGGCGAAGAGACCCAGTACTTC CASSARTGEETQYF
TRBJ2-1 TRBV7-2 . TRBD2 TGTGCCAGCAGCTTCACGACTAGCGGATACAATGAGCAGTTCTTC CASSFTTSGYNEQFF
TRBJ2-5 TRBV2 few . TGTGCCAGCAGGGGCGGGAACCAAGAGACCCAGTACTTC CASRGGNQETQYF
TRBJ2-3 TRBV5-1 many TRBD2 TGCGCCAGCAGCTTTAGCGGGACTAGCACAGATACGCAGTATTTT CASSFSGTSTDTQYF
TRBJ2-1 TRBV28 . . TGTGCCAGCAGAACCGGGACGGGGACCTACAATGAGCAGTTCTTC CASRTGTGTYNEQFF
TRBJ2-1 TRBV29-1 many TRBD1 TGCAGCGTGGAAGGGCGACAGGGGGGCAATGAGCAGTTCTTC CSVEGRQGGNEQFF
TRBJ2-5 TRBV27 . . TGTGCCAGCAGTTCGGCAGGGGTTCTGGCCCAGTACTTC CASSSAGVLAQYF
TRBJ1-2 TRBV27 . . TGTGCCAGCAGTTCCACCTGGGACCGAAATGGCTACACCTTC CASSSTWDRNGYTF
TRBJ2-2 TRBV6-1 . . TGTGCCAGCAGTGAGATCGGAGAGACCGGGGAGCTGTTTTTT CASSEIGETGELFF
TRBJ1-2 TRBV4-2 once . TGTGCCAGCAGCCTGAACCCGGGGGTCGACAGCTATGGCTACACCTTC CASSLNPGVDSYGYTF
TRBJ2-1 TRBV10-3 . . TGTGCCATCAGACATGAGCAGTTCTTC CAIRHEQFF
TRBJ1-4 TRBV6-5 . TRBD1 TGTGCCAGCAGTGCGACAGGGGGCGGTGAAAAACTGTTTTTT CASSATGGGEKLFF
TRBJ1-3 TRBV7-9 . . TGTGCCAGCAGCTCCAACCCCGCTCGCTCTGGAAACACCATATATTTT CASSSNPARSGNTIYF
TRBJ1-4 TRBV5-1 . . TGCGCCAGCAGCTTGGACGGGTATGAAAAACTGTTTTTT CASSLDGYEKLFF
TRBJ1-1 TRBV6-1 . . TGTGCCAGCAGTGAAGCGAGACTGAGGGGGGTAGCTTTCTTT CASSEARLRGVAFF
TRBJ1-2 TRBV18 . . TGTGCCAGCTCACCACCGGCAGATCTCTATGGCTACACCTTC CASSPPADLYGYTF
TRBJ2-3 TRBV7-9 . TRBD2 TGTGCCAGCAGCCCGAAGCGGGAGGGCCCAGATACGCAGTATTTT CASSPKREGPDTQYF
TRBJ1-3 TRBV19 . . TGTGCCAGTGGAATGGTGTCGAGCTCTGGAAACACCATATATTTT CASGMVSSSGNTIYF
TRBJ2-4 TRBV7-6 . TRBD1 TGTGCCAGCAGCCGCTTAAAGGGCCTCACAGGGGGGATAGCCAAAAACATTCAGTACTTC CASSRLKGLTGGIAKNIQYF
TRBJ2-7 TRBV21-1 . . TGTGCCAGCAGCAAAGCGCACGAGCAGTACTTC CASSKAHEQYF
TRBJ2-3 TRBV7-3 many . TGTGCCAGCAGCTCCGGGACTAGCACAGATACGCAGTATTTT CASSSGTSTDTQYF
TRBJ2-7 TRBV4-1 few . TGCGCCAGCAGCCAGCGGGTGGGCCACGAGCAGTACTTC CASSQRVGHEQYF